The 25 T cell receptor beta chains reported below all come from one sample, sequenced in a study of T cell responses to AZD1222 COVID-19 vaccine. Clones were read by immunoSEQ multiplex PCR, and TCRdb kept only the in-frame ones, dropping some. The table lists some 120,000 clones, 88% of them singletons. The sample here was peripheral blood, taken on day 0 of AZD1222 vaccination. The receptors were sampled from an adult in good health.

The V call is TRBV19, the J call TRBJ2-7; D may be TRBD1 (5 bases). Germline-derived CDR1 and CDR2 are LNHDA and SQIVND (reference sequence). The CDR3 loop spans 15 amino acids. Trimming shortened V by 1 base and J by 2 bases, and 12 bases separated the two germline ends. The CDR3 loop is CASSIVTTGPYEQYF. In DNA, the CDR3 is TGTGCCAGTAGTATAGTCACAACAGGTCCCTACGAGCAGTACTTC. Looking up the rest from reference TRBV19 and TRBJ2-7 gives the full variable domain: DGGITQSPKYLFRKEGQNVTLSCEQNLNHDAMYWYRQDPGQGLRLIYYSQIVNDFQKGDIAEGYSVSREKKESFPLTVTSAQKNPTAFYLCASSIVTTGPYEQYFGPGTRLTVT.

The V gene is TRBV15, the J gene TRBJ1-4, with D perhaps TRBD1 (6 bases). The CDR3 contains 16 residues. Per germline, CDR1 LNHNV and CDR2 YYDKDF (reference sequence). Trimming took off 0 bases at V and 0 bases at J, with 8 bases between the two ends. CDR3 protein: CATSRDRTATNEKLFF. DNA of the CDR3: TGTGCCACCAGCAGAGATAGGACAGCAACTAATGAAAAACTGTTTTTT.

The chain uses TRBV30 and TRBJ1-2, with TRBD1 as a possible D gene (6 bases). This CDR3 is built from 10 residues. Between the trimmed V and J ends, which lost 5 bases and 8 bases, there was a span of 9 bases. Germline V CDR1 and CDR2: GTSNPN, SVGIG (reference sequence). The CDR3: CAWGDRGYTF. The CDR3 nucleotides read TGTGCCTGGGGAGACAGGGGCTACACCTTC.

The CDR3, as DNA: TGCGCCAGCAGTGAGGGTAGCACAGATACGCAGTATTTT. It is translated as CASSEGSTDTQYF. The rearrangement uses TRBV10-1 and TRBJ2-3, with D unresolved. This CDR3 region has 13 residues. The V end was cut by 2 bases, the J end by 0 bases, with 3 bases between. CDR1 is WNHNN, CDR2 SYGVQD, per germline (reference sequence).

The chain has TRBV27 and TRBJ2-2, with 7 bases fitting TRBD1. Germline CDR1 MNHEY, CDR2 SMNVEV (reference sequence). With 8 bases clipped from V and 4 bases from J, the junction kept 7 bases outside the gene matches. The CDR3 sequence is 14 residues long. The DNA of the CDR3 is TGTGCCAGCGCTCGAGACAGGGCCACCGGGGAGCTGTTTTTT. This encodes CASARDRATGELFF.

This clone was detected only a few times. The chain recombines TRBV4-1 with TRBJ2-7, with D tentatively TRBD1 or TRBD2 (5 bases each). Trimming cost V 0 bases and J 6 bases, with 12 bases left between them. CDR1 is MGHRA and CDR2 is YSYEKL in the germline V gene. The CDR3 is made up of 14 amino acids. CDR3 amino acids: CASSQEFSGSEQYF. As DNA, the CDR3 is TGCGCCAGCAGCCAAGAATTCTCAGGGAGCGAGCAGTACTTC.

The chain recombines TRBV4-3 with TRBJ1-5, with a tentative D call TRBD1 (6 bases). V lost 2 bases and J 8 bases, leaving 13 bases between the germline ends. Germline V gene lookup returns CDR1 LGHNA and CDR2 YSLEER. This CDR3 comprises 14 residues. The DNA of the CDR3 is TGCGCCAGCAGCCAAACGACAGGACTGGAGCCCCAGCATTTT. Translating gives CASSQTTGLEPQHF.

The gene calls are TRBV14 and TRBJ1-1, with D unclear. With 5 bases removed from V and 1 base from J, the gap between germline ends came to 8 bases. Germline values: CDR1 SGHDN, CDR2 FVKESK. There are 13 residues in the CDR3. The CDR3 nucleotides read TGTGCCAGCAGCGTGCGGTGGAACACTGAAGCTTTCTTT. It specifies CASSVRWNTEAFF.

The J gene is TRBJ2-3, the V gene TRBV5-1; 8 bases are shared with TRBD2. Germline-derived CDR1 and CDR2 are SGHRS and YFSETQ. The CDR3 totals 15 residues. Germline trimming cut 2 bases from V and 5 bases from J; bases unmatched to any gene: 7. The CDR3 DNA reads TGCGCCAGCAGCTTTACTGGACTAGCAGTAGATACGCAGTATTTT. As protein: CASSFTGLAVDTQYF. Full variable domain (outside the CDR3, taken from reference TRBV5-1 and TRBJ2-3): KAGVTQTPRYLIKTRGQQVTLSCSPISGHRSVSWYQQTPGQGLQFLFEYFSETQRNKGNFPGRFSGRQFSNSRSEMNVSTLELGDSALYLCASSFTGLAVDTQYFGPGTRLTVL.

The chain carries TRBV5-1 and TRBJ2-7, with 8 positions matching TRBD2. The CDR3 contains 15 residues. Per germline, CDR1 SGHRS and CDR2 YFSETQ. With 0 bases clipped from V and 5 bases from J, the junction kept 7 bases outside the gene matches. The CDR3 reads CASSLGGTRGNEQYF. DNA of the CDR3: TGCGCCAGCAGCTTGGGGGGGACTAGGGGTAACGAGCAGTACTTC.

The genes are TRBV2 and TRBJ2-7; weak D call: TRBD2 (5 bases). CDR3 length equals 12 residues. The germline V gene has CDR1 SNHLY and CDR2 FYNNEI. V lost 7 bases and J 3 bases, leaving 10 bases between the germline ends. CDR3 residues: CASISGNYEQYF. CDR3 DNA: TGTGCCAGCATATCGGGGAACTACGAGCAGTACTTC.

The V call is TRBV12-3 or TRBV12-4, the J call TRBJ2-7, with TRBD2 matching 9 bases. CDR3 length: 12 amino acids. After removal of 5 bases from V and 6 bases from J, the junction contained 2 bases not matched to a gene. CDR3 in DNA: TGTGCCAGCAGTCCGCGGGGGGGCGAGCAGTACTTC. Translating gives CASSPRGGEQYF.

The V gene is TRBV28, the J gene TRBJ2-1, with 12 bases aligning to TRBD2. The germline V gene encodes CDR1 MDHEN and CDR2 SYDVKM. After removal of 5 bases from V and 0 bases from J, the junction contained 8 bases not matched to a gene. This CDR3 comprises 18 residues. The CDR3 sequence is CASSKLAGGLSSYNEQFF. In DNA, the CDR3 is TGTGCCAGCAGTAAACTAGCGGGGGGCCTGAGCTCCTACAATGAGCAGTTCTTC.

The chain employs TRBV2 and TRBJ2-1, with TRBD2 identical over 7 bases. Germline V gene data show CDR1 as SNHLY and CDR2 as FYNNEI. The CDR3 has 13 residues. V lost 4 bases, J lost 6 bases, and 3 bases stayed unmatched. CDR3 sequence reads: CASSGTRGNEQFF. CDR3 DNA sequence: TGTGCCAGCAGTGGGACTAGGGGCAATGAGCAGTTCTTC.

The chain links TRBV3-1 (or the pseudogene TRBV3-2) to TRBJ1-4, with a possible D match to TRBD1 (6 bases). The V gene lost 6 bases and the J gene lost 4 bases, with 15 bases spanning the gap. From germline, CDR1 is LGHDT and CDR2 YNNKEL (reference sequence). The CDR3 consists of 15 residues. CDR3 in DNA: TGTGCCAGCAGTTACGGAGGGGGTGGTAATGAAAAACTGTTTTTT. Its protein is CASSYGGGGNEKLFF.

The rearrangement joins TRBV3-1 (or the pseudogene TRBV3-2) to TRBJ2-7, with 14 nucleotides matching TRBD2. The CDR3 contains 19 residues. Per the germline V gene, CDR1 is LGHDT and CDR2 is YNNKEL (reference sequence). The ends lost 2 bases at V and 3 bases at J; junction bases unmatched: 12. The CDR3 nucleotides read TGTGCCAGCAGCCAATCACCCGGGACTAGCGGGAGTAAGGACTACGAGCAGTACTTC. Residues: CASSQSPGTSGSKDYEQYF.

This chain joins TRBV7-2 and TRBJ2-7; 10 positions match TRBD2. The germline V gene has CDR1 SGHTA and CDR2 FQGNSA. With 5 bases clipped from V and 7 bases from J, the junction kept 11 bases outside the gene matches. The CDR3 is 15 residues long. The CDR3 is CASSLFLAGAREQYF. The CDR3 coding sequence is TGTGCCAGCAGCCTCTTCCTAGCGGGGGCGAGGGAGCAGTACTTC.

The gene calls are TRBV15 and TRBJ1-2; TRBD1 matches 8 bases. The CDR3 spans 17 residues. In germline, CDR1 is LNHNV, CDR2 YYDKDF (reference sequence). The V segment lost 0 bases and the J segment 0 bases; nucleotides outside the gene matches: 6. The CDR3 is CATSRDRGQASNYGYTF. CDR3 DNA sequence: TGTGCCACCAGCAGAGATAGGGGACAGGCGTCTAACTATGGCTACACCTTC.

V is TRBV5-1 and J is TRBJ2-1; 9 positions agree with TRBD1. Germline CDR1 and CDR2: SGHRS and YFSETQ. There are 16 residues in the CDR3. The V segment lost 0 bases and the J segment 6 bases; nucleotides outside the gene matches: 7. Here the CDR3 reads CASSLEGQGLINEQFF. The DNA for the CDR3 is TGCGCCAGCAGCTTGGAGGGACAGGGATTAATCAATGAGCAGTTCTTC.

This rearrangement joins TRBV28 to TRBJ2-7; 8 positions agree with TRBD1. CDR1 is MDHEN, CDR2 SYDVKM, per germline. The junction had 10 bases not matched to a gene; V was cut back by 5 bases and J by 4 bases. The length of the CDR3 is 15 residues. The CDR3 is CASSRRQGMGYEQYF. The CDR3 DNA reads as TGTGCCAGCAGTCGAAGACAGGGGATGGGGTACGAGCAGTACTTC.

This chain joins TRBV10-3 and TRBJ2-1, with 14 bases that match TRBD2. Germline V CDR1 and CDR2: ENHRY, SYGVKD. The V segment lost 5 bases and the J segment 9 bases; nucleotides outside the gene matches: 6. The CDR3 runs to 15 residues. This CDR3 is CAISPGTSGSAEQFF. In DNA form, the CDR3 reads TGTGCCATCAGTCCCGGGACTAGCGGGAGTGCTGAGCAGTTCTTC.

The chain joins TRBV30 to TRBJ1-3, with D hard to call. The CDR3 consists of 12 residues. Trimming took off 2 bases at V and 9 bases at J, with 11 bases between the two ends. CDR1 is GTSNPN, CDR2 SVGIG, per germline (reference sequence). The CDR3 here is CAWSPGGGTIYF. CDR3 nucleotide sequence: TGTGCCTGGAGTCCGGGAGGCGGCACCATATATTTT. The whole variable domain, remainder taken from reference TRBV30 and TRBJ1-3, is SQTIHQWPATLVQPVGSPLSLECTVEGTSNPNLYWYRQAAGRGLQLLFYSVGIGQISSEVPQNLSASRPQDRQFILSSKKLLLSDSGFYLCAWSPGGGTIYFGEGSWLTVV.

J is TRBJ2-2 and V is TRBV18; D is ambiguous. CDR1 and CDR2 (germline): KGHSH, LQKENI. V dropped 0 bases and J dropped 5 bases, with 10 bases sitting between them. The CDR3 runs to 15 residues. The CDR3 nucleotides read TGTGCCAGCTCACCACCTTCTTTGGGAACCGGGGAGCTGTTTTTT. Protein sequence: CASSPPSLGTGELFF. The variable domain in full, with the rest retrieved from reference TRBV18 and TRBJ2-2, is NAGVMQNPRHLVRRRGQEARLRCSPMKGHSHVYWYRQLPEEGLKFMVYLQKENIIDESGMPKERFSAEFPKEGPSILRIQQVVRGDSAAYFCASSPPSLGTGELFFGEGSRLTVL.

This rearrangement joins TRBV18 to TRBJ2-6; TRBD1 is a possible D gene (5 bases). The CDR3 spans 19 residues. Trimming left V 2 bases short and J 0 bases short, with 17 bases between. From germline, CDR1 is KGHSH and CDR2 LQKENI. The CDR3 here is CASSPFEIRTSSGANVLTF. As DNA, the CDR3 is TGTGCCAGCTCACCATTCGAAATCCGGACATCCTCTGGGGCCAACGTCCTGACTTTC.

J is TRBJ2-1 and V is TRBV24-1; D gene ambiguous. The germline gives CDR1 KGHDR, CDR2 SFDVKD. The length of the CDR3 is 13 residues. Trimming took 1 base from V and 6 from J, leaving 6 bases between them. The CDR3 loop reads CATSDLHGNEQFF. Written as DNA, the CDR3 is TGTGCCACCAGTGATTTACACGGCAATGAGCAGTTCTTC.